This T cell receptor beta chain was sequenced during a study of blood T cell repertoires in COVID-19. Whole-study context: COVID-19 samples, acute and convalescent, were from the United States, Italy and Spain. Nucleic acid was either cDNA or gDNA, and it came from T cells, B-cell-depleted T cells, or PBMCs.

Authors' analysis steps: Using reference gene primer amplification, nucleated cell counts were estimated. Only in-frame clones appear in the TCRdb table, and some are missing; sequencing was by immunoSEQ multiplex PCR. V and J calls and clone size are those listed in that table; D and trimming were worked out from the DNA. The sample holds fewer than 250,000 clones, about four fifths seen once. Trimming took 3 bases from V and 0 from J, leaving 6 bases between them. Germline V gene data show CDR1 as SNHLY and CDR2 as FYNNEI. CDR3 length: 14 residues. The origin of this receptor is a woman aged 65 to 85 with active or convalescent COVID-19. The chain couples TRBV2 to TRBJ2-1; D is uncertain. The material sequenced was peripheral blood. The CDR3 loop reads CASSEVSSYNEQFF. The CDR3 nucleotides are TGTGCCAGCAGTGAGGTTAGCTCCTACAATGAGCAGTTCTTC. The variable domain in full, completed from reference TRBV2 and TRBJ2-1, reads EPEVTQTPSHQVTQMGQEVILRCVPISNHLYFYWYRQILGQKVEFLVSFYNNEISEKSEIFDDQFSVERPDGSNFTLKIRSTKLEDSAMYFCASSEVSSYNEQFFGPGTRLTVL.